This is a list of T cell receptor beta chains from one sample in a study of PD-L1 blockade in urothelial cancer. The data were produced by immunoSEQ multiplex PCR, yet TCRdb's version contains in-frame clones alone and is incomplete. The data contain tens of thousands of clones, over 70% of them singletons. The sequences come from PBMCs, collected around atezolizumab (anti-PD-L1) treatment. These receptors were collected from a man aged 35-49 years with urothelial cancer. Each CDR3 is given without its conserved first and last residue.

v_call cdr3_aa
TRBV7-2 ASTDRQGSETQY
TRBV7-9 ASSLVLRGLKPSGNTIY
TRBV21-1 ASSKGGQNQPQH
TRBV30 ASRQGDYEQY
TRBV28 ASTYSAGANVLT
TRBV20-1 SIRGDTEAF
TRBV27 ASSLSYRSEAF
TRBV4-2 ASSQLRDRVGEKLF
TRBV15 ATSRDRGYEQY
TRBV2 ASSAQGSGYT
TRBV5-4 ASSHRGRAINEQF
TRBV5-1 ASRSLAGAIYEQY
TRBV28 ASSWEGPYEQY
TRBV5-1 ASSSGLAGYEQY
TRBV11-2 ASSKTGTGLETQY
TRBV21-1 ASSKQLRQGAYGYT
TRBV5-5 ASSLGGRPTNEQF
TRBV4-1 ASSQTSTGTGNTIY
TRBV7-8 ASSWDTDTGELF
TRBV7-8 ASSSTIGDRGGQPQH
TRBV5-1 ASSLKGDLTNEKLF
TRBV9 ASSPGRRTSNGGYEQY
TRBV28 ASSLRSPAGGSYEQY
TRBV5-1 ASSKAPQGSGGYT
TRBV28 ASSLIGGGNQPQH
TRBV7-2 ASSLAQGGIVADTQY
TRBV4-1 ASSQGLQGKLGYEQY
TRBV19 ASSLGGRNTEAF
TRBV29-1 SARRDSRDEQY
TRBV5-1 ASSSEGQDTGNTIY
TRBV30 AWNIKGLSSYNEQF
TRBV27 ATRRNREGNQPQH
TRBV6-5 ASSYSGTANTEAF
TRBV2 ASSEGRNSNQPQH
TRBV29-1 SVVTGTMNTEAF
TRBV19 ASTKQGAPDNQPQH
TRBV19 ASRMRGTSGSRETQY
TRBV6-5 ASSLAVSGANVLT
TRBV7-6 ASSLGAFRGKDTEAF
TRBV20-1 STSGTDTQY
TRBV5-1 ASSWGLAGGFPYEQY
TRBV6-5 ASSRQGANTGELF
TRBV9 ASSAHLDPGQGNYEQY
TRBV25-1 ASRDASGPYEQY
TRBV27 ASSSLRLTNEKLF
TRBV27 ASNGGDTGELF